Detailed here is one T cell receptor (beta chain). Germline V lookup: CDR1 LNHDA, CDR2 SQIVND (reference sequence). V dropped 5 bases and J dropped 0 bases, with 9 bases sitting between them. The CDR3 covers 14 residues. Measured with immunoSEQ multiplex PCR; TCRdb has only the in-frame clones, and not every one. Of about 70,000 clones in the sample, over 85% were seen once. This entry belongs to a study of blood T cell repertoires in COVID-19. Study-level background: The study drew acute and convalescent COVID-19 samples from the United States, Italy and Spain. Sample material is recorded as cDNA or gDNA derived from T cells, B-cell-depleted T cells, or PBMCs.

Sequenced material: peripheral blood. The chain is built from TRBV19 and TRBJ2-3, with D unresolved. The sequence was collected from a man aged 45-65 years with acute or convalescent COVID-19. The CDR3 sequence is CASSRPGSTDTQYF. CDR3 nucleotide sequence: TGTGCCAGTAGTCGTCCCGGTAGCACAGATACGCAGTATTTT. Full variable domain (outside the CDR3, taken from reference TRBV19 and TRBJ2-3): DGGITQSPKYLFRKEGQNVTLSCEQNLNHDAMYWYRQDPGQGLRLIYYSQIVNDFQKGDIAEGYSVSREKKESFPLTVTSAQKNPTAFYLCASSRPGSTDTQYFGPGTRLTVL.